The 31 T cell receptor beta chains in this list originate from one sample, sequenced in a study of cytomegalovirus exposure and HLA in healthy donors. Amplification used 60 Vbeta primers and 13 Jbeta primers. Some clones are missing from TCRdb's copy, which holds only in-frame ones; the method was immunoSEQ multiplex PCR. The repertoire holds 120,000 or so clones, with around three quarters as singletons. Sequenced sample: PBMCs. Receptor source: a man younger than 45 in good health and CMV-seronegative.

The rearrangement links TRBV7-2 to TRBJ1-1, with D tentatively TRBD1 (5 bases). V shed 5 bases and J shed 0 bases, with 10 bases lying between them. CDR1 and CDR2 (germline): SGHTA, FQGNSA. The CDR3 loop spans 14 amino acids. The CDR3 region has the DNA TGTGCCAGCAGCGTGGACACCATGAACACTGAAGCTTTCTTT. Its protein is CASSVDTMNTEAFF.

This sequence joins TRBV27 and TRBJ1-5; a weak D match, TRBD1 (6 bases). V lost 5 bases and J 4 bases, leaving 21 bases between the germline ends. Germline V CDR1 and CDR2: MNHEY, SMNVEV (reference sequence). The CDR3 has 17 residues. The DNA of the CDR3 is TGTGCCAGCAGTCCGCTCCCTGTGGCAGGGGCAAATCAGCCCCAGCATTTT. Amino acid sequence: CASSPLPVAGANQPQHF.

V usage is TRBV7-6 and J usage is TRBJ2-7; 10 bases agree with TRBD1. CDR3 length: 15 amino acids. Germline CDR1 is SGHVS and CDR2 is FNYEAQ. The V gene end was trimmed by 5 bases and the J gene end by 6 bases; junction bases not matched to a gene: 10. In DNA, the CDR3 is TGTGCCAGCAGCACCGGCGGGACAGGGGATTCCGAGCAGTACTTC. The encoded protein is CASSTGGTGDSEQYF. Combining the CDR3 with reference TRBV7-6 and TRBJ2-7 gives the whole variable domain GAGVSQSPRYKVTKRGQDVALRCDPISGHVSLYWYRQALGQGPEFLTYFNYEAQQDKSGLPNDRFSAERPEGSISTLTIQRTEQRDSAMYRCASSTGGTGDSEQYFGPGTRLTVT.

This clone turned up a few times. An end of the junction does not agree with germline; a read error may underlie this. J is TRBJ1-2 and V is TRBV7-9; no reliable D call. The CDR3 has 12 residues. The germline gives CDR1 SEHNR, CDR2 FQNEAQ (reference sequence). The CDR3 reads CSSSLEQSGYTF. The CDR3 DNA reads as TGTTCCAGCAGCTTAGAACAGTCCGGCTACACCTTC.

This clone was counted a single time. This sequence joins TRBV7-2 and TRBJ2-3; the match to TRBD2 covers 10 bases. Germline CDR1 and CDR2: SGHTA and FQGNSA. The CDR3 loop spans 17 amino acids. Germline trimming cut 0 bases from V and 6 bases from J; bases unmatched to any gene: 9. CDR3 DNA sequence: TGTGCCAGCAGCTTAGCCCGAGGAGCGGGGGGGTGGGATACGCAGTATTTT. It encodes CASSLARGAGGWDTQYF.

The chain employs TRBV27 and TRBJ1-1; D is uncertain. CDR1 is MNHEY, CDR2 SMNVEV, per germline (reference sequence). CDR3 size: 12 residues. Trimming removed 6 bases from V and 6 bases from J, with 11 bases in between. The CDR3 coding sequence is TGTGCCAGCAGATCTACTCGCGCTGAAGCTTTCTTT. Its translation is CASRSTRAEAFF.

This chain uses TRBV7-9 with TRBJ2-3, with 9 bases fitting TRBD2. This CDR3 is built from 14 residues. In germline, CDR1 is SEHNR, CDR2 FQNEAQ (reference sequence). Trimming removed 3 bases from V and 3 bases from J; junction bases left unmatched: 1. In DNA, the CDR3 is TGTGCCAGCAGCTTTGCGGGAGGGACAGATACGCAGTATTTT. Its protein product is CASSFAGGTDTQYF.

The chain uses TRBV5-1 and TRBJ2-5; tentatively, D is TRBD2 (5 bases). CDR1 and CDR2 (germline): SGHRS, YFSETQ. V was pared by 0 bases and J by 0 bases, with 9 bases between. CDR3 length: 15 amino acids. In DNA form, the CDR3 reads TGCGCCAGCAGCTTGGGCGGGTCGTACCAAGAGACCCAGTACTTC. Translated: CASSLGGSYQETQYF.

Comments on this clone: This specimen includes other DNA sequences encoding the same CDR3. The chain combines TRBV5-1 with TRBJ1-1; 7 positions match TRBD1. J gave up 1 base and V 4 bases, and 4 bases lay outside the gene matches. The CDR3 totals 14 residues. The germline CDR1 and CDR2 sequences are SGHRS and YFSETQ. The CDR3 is CASSPGTENTEAFF. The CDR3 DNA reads TGCGCCAGCAGCCCGGGGACAGAGAACACTGAAGCTTTCTTT.

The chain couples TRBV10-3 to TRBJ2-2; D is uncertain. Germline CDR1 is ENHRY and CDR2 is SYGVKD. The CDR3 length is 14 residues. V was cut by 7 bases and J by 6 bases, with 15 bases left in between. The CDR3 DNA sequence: TGTGCCATCACCTCCTCTAGTGGCCCCGGGGAGCTGTTTTTT. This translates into CAITSSSGPGELFF.

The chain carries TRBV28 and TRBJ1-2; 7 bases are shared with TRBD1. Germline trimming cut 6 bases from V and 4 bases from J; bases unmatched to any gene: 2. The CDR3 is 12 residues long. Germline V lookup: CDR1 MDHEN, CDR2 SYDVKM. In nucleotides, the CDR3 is TGTGCCAGCAGCGGGACAGTCTATGGCTACACCTTC. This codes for CASSGTVYGYTF.

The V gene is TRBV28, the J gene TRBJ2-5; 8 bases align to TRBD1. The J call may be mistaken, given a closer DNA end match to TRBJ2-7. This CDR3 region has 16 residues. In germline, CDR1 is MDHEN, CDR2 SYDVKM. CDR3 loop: CASTPPPGQVTYEQYF. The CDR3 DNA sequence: TGTGCCAGCACCCCTCCCCCGGGACAGGTAACCTACGAGCAGTACTTC.

CDR3 sequence reads: CASSPRGATGNTIYF. DNA for the CDR3: TGTGCCAGCAGTCCTCGCGGGGCGACTGGAAACACCATATATTTT. The chain combines TRBV27 with TRBJ1-3; D perhaps matches TRBD1 (5 bases). This CDR3 region has 15 residues. Germline V gene data show CDR1 as MNHEY and CDR2 as SMNVEV (reference sequence). Trimming removed 5 bases at V and 2 bases at J, with 13 bases between.

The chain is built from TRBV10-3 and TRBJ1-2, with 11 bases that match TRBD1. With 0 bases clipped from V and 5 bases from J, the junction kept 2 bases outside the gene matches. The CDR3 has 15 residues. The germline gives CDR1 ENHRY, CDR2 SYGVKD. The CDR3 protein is CAISESGQGAYGYTF. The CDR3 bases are TGTGCCATCAGTGAGTCAGGACAGGGGGCGTATGGCTACACCTTC.

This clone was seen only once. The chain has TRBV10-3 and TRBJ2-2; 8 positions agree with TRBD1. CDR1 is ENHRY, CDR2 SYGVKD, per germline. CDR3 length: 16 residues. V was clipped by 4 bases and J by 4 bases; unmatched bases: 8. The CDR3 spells CAISVMGQASTGELFF. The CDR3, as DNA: TGTGCCATCAGTGTTATGGGACAGGCGAGCACCGGGGAGCTGTTTTTT.

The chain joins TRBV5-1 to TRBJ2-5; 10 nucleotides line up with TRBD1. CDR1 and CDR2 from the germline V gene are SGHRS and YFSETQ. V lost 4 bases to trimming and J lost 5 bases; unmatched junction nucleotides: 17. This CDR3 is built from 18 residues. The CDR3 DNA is TGCGCCAGCAGCCGACGGGAGACAGGGGGCTCGTCGGGTGAGACCCAGTACTTC. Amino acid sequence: CASSRRETGGSSGETQYF.

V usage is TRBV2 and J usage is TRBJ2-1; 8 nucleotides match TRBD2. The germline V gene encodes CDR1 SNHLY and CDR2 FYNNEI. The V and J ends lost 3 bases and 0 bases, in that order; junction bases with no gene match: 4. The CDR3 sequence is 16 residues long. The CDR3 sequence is CASSERGASSYNEQFF. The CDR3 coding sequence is TGTGCCAGCAGTGAGCGGGGGGCGAGCTCCTACAATGAGCAGTTCTTC.

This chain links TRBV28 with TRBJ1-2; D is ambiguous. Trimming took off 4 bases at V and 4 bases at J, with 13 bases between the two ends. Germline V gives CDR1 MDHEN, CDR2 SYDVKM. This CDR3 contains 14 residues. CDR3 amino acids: CASSSHGVGYGYTF. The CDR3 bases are TGTGCCAGCAGTTCCCACGGGGTTGGCTATGGCTACACCTTC.

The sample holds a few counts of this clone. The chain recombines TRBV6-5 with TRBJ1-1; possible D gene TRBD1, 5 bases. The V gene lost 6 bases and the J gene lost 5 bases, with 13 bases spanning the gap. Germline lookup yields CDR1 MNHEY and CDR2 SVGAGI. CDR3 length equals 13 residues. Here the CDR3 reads CASSPNKGTEAFF. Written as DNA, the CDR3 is TGTGCCAGCAGCCCCAACAAGGGGACTGAAGCTTTCTTT.

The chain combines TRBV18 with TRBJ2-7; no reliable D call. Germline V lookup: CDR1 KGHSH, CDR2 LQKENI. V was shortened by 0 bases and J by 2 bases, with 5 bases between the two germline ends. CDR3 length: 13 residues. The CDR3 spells CASSPPSTYEQYF. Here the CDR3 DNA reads TGTGCCAGCTCACCACCCAGTACCTACGAGCAGTACTTC. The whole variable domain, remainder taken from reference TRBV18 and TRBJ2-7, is NAGVMQNPRHLVRRRGQEARLRCSPMKGHSHVYWYRQLPEEGLKFMVYLQKENIIDESGMPKERFSAEFPKEGPSILRIQQVVRGDSAAYFCASSPPSTYEQYFGPGTRLTVT.

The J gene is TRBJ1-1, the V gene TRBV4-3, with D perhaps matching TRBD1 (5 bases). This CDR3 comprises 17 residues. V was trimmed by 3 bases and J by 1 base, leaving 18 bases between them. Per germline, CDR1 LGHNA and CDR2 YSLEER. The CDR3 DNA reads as TGCGCCAGCAGCCAGACCACGGGGGAGGGTCCGAACACTGAAGCTTTCTTT. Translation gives CASSQTTGEGPNTEAFF.

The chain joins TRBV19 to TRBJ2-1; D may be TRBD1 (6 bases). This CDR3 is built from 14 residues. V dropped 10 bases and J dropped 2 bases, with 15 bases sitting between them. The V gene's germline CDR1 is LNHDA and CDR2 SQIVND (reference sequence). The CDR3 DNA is TGTGCCACCAACAGGGACAAGACCTACAATGAGCAGTTCTTC. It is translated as CATNRDKTYNEQFF.

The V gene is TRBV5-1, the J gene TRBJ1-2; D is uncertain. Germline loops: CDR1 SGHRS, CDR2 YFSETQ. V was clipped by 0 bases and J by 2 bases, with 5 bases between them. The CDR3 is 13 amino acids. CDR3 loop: CASSLGANYGYTF. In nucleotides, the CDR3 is TGCGCCAGCAGCTTGGGAGCAAACTATGGCTACACCTTC.

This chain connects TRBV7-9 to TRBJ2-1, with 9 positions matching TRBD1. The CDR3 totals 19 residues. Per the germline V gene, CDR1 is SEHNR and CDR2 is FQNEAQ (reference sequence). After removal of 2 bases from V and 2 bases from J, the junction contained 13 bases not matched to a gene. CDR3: CASSLRFGRDRAPYNEQFF. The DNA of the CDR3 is TGTGCCAGCAGCTTAAGGTTTGGGCGGGACAGGGCCCCCTACAATGAGCAGTTCTTC.

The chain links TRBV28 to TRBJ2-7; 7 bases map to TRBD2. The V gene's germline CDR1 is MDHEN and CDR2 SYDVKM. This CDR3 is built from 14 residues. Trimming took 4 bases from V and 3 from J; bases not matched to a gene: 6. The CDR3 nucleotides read TGTGCCAGCAGTTCGGGGGGAGGTCACTACGAGCAGTACTTC. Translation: CASSSGGGHYEQYF.

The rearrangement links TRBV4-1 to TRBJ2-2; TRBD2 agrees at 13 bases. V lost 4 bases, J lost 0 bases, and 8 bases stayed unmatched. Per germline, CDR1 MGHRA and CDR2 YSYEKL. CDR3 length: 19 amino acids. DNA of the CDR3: TGCGCCAGCAGCCTAATACTAGCGGGAGGGATCGCGAACACCGGGGAGCTGTTTTTT. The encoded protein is CASSLILAGGIANTGELFF.

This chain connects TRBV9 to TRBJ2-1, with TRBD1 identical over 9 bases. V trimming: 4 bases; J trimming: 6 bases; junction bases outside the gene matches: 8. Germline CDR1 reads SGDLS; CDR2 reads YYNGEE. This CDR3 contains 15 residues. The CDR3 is CASSLRTGDGNEQFF. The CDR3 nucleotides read TGTGCCAGCAGCTTAAGGACAGGGGACGGCAATGAGCAGTTCTTC.

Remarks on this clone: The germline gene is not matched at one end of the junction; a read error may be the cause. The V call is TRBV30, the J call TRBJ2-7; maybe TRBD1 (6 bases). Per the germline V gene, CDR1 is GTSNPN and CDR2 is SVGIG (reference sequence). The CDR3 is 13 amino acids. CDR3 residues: CVWSRDDRREQYF. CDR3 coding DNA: TGTGTCTGGAGTCGGGATGACAGGCGGGAGCAGTACTTC.

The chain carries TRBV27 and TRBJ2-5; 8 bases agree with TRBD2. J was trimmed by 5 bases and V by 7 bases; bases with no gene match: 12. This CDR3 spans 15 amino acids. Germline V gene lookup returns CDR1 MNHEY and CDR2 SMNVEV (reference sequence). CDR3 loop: CASNTLAGMEETQYF. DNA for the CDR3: TGTGCCAGCAACACCTTAGCGGGGATGGAGGAGACCCAGTACTTC.

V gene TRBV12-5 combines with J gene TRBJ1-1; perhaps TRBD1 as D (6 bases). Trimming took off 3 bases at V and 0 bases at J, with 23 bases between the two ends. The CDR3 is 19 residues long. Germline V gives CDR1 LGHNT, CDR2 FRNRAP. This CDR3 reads CASGFHEQGIFAMNTEAFF. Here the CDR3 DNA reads TGTGCTAGTGGTTTCCACGAACAGGGAATTTTTGCTATGAACACTGAAGCTTTCTTT.

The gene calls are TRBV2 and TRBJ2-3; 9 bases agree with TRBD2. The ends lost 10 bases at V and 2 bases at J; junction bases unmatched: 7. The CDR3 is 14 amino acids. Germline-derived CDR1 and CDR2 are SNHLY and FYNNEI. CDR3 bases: TGTGCCATCGTGGCGGGAGGGTTCACAGATACGCAGTATTTT. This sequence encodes CAIVAGGFTDTQYF.